These 8 T cell receptor beta chains share one sample of origin, sequenced in a study of lymphopenia after photon versus proton radiotherapy. Using immunoSEQ multiplex PCR, the repertoire was profiled, and TCRdb retains in-frame clones only, with some absent. Among about 24,000 clones listed, about 84% were seen once. This specimen consisted of peripheral blood, obtained from a patient treated with proton-based radiotherapy. These receptors were obtained from a woman aged 65 to 85 with pancreatic cancer.

The chain employs TRBV30 and TRBJ1-2, with D perhaps TRBD1 (5 bases). V was pared by 4 bases and J by 3 bases, with 15 bases between. This CDR3 has 14 residues. The germline CDR1 and CDR2 sequences are GTSNPN and SVGIG (reference sequence). CDR3 loop: CAWKRPDSDYGYTF. CDR3 nucleotides: TGTGCCTGGAAACGGCCCGACAGTGACTATGGCTACACCTTC.

This rearrangement joins TRBV30 to TRBJ1-3; perhaps TRBD1 as D (5 bases). Between the trimmed V and J ends, which lost 0 bases and 3 bases, there was a span of 9 bases. CDR3 length equals 14 residues. The V gene's germline CDR1 is GTSNPN and CDR2 SVGIG (reference sequence). The DNA of the CDR3 is TGTGCCTGGAGTGTATGGGGCTTTGGAAACACCATATATTTT. As protein: CAWSVWGFGNTIYF.

CDR3 protein: CASSLNEGIIYGYTF. CDR3 coding DNA: TGTGCCAGCAGCTTAAACGAGGGGATCATATATGGCTACACCTTC. This chain links TRBV7-2 with TRBJ1-2; weak D call: TRBD1 (5 bases). Trimming removed 2 bases at V and 5 bases at J, with 15 bases between. Germline V gene lookup returns CDR1 SGHTA and CDR2 FQGNSA. The CDR3 contains 15 residues.

The rearrangement links TRBV28 to TRBJ2-7, with D possibly being TRBD1 (5 bases). The ends were cut back, 5 bases at V and 5 bases at J, with 19 bases in the middle. CDR3 length equals 15 residues. CDR1 and CDR2 (germline): MDHEN, SYDVKM. The CDR3 reads CASSQPFAGYNEQYF. As DNA, the CDR3 is TGTGCCAGCAGTCAACCCTTCGCAGGGTACAACGAGCAGTACTTC.

This chain connects TRBV25-1 to TRBJ2-7; D ambiguous. Trimming pared 1 base from V and 7 bases from J, leaving 11 bases between. The CDR3 loop spans 13 amino acids. Germline lookup yields CDR1 MGHDK and CDR2 SYGVNS. The CDR3 DNA sequence: TGTGCCAGCAGTGAATTGGGAAGGTCTGAGCAGTACTTC. It encodes CASSELGRSEQYF.

The chain recombines TRBV28 with TRBJ2-5, with 10 bases that match TRBD2. This CDR3 is built from 16 residues. J was trimmed by 1 base and V by 5 bases; bases with no gene match: 7. The V gene's germline CDR1 is MDHEN and CDR2 SYDVKM. This CDR3 is CASSGRTSGAQETQYF. CDR3 DNA: TGTGCCAGCAGTGGGAGGACTAGCGGAGCCCAAGAGACCCAGTACTTC.

V usage is TRBV4-2 and J usage is TRBJ1-1; D unresolved. Germline lookup yields CDR1 LGHNA and CDR2 YNFKEQ. Between the trimmed V and J ends, which lost 5 bases and 2 bases, there was a span of 3 bases. The CDR3 spans 11 residues. The CDR3 bases are TGTGCCAGCAGCGTAAACACTGAAGCTTTCTTT. It yields the protein CASSVNTEAFF.

The chain links TRBV28 to TRBJ1-2; weak D call: TRBD1 (5 bases). Trimming shortened V by 7 bases and J by 4 bases, and 19 bases separated the two germline ends. Germline lookup yields CDR1 MDHEN and CDR2 SYDVKM. The CDR3 sequence is 15 residues long. The CDR3 nucleotides are TGTGCCAGCAAGTCACAGGCTGATCGGGGCTATGGCTACACCTTC. Amino acid sequence: CASKSQADRGYGYTF.